This T cell receptor beta chain is drawn from a study of radiotherapy plus CTLA-4 blockade in lung cancer. The germline gives CDR1 KGHSH, CDR2 LQKENI. The V and J ends lost 3 bases and 6 bases respectively, with 9 bases between them. The CDR3 loop spans 12 amino acids. Ipilimumab CTLA-4 blockade and focal radiation were given to patients with chemo-refractory metastatic non-small-cell lung cancer. On this clone: Antigen specificity is unknown.

Whole-study findings and limits: An expansion of tumor-derived TCR clones occurred in blood after radiotherapy plus ipilimumab.

Clones were sequenced by immunoSEQ multiplex PCR, and TCRdb holds only the in-frame ones, with some missing. Of approximately 77,000 clones in the sample, roughly 80% were seen once. This specimen was peripheral blood, taken from a patient treated with radiotherapy plus ipilimumab. This rearrangement joins TRBV18 to TRBJ2-7, with D perhaps TRBD1 (5 bases). The source is a human donor with non-small cell lung cancer who had stable disease on radiotherapy plus ipilimumab. In nucleotides, the CDR3 is TGTGCCAGCTCACCCGACAGACGCGAGCAGTACTTC. Translation gives CASSPDRREQYF.